The rows below give T cell receptor beta chains drawn from one sample of a study of identical twins. TCRdb used MiXCR to reprocess the 5' RACE reads, holding one entry per CDR3 protein. The sample consists of about 450,000 distinct CDR3 sequences, less than 20% of them appearing once. Sequences were obtained from naive T cells sorted from blood. Receptors originate from a man aged 45-65 years in good health. Each CDR3 is given with its conserved first and last residue. The D gene is left open where the match is weak. Some rows have no size entry. The others give once, few or many, or a class for an expanded clone.

j_gene	abundance	d_gene	v_gene	CDR3aa	CDR3nt
TRBJ1-3	few	-	TRBV20-1	CSARDISLRVAGNTIYF	TGCAGTGCTAGAGATATTTCCCTCAGGGTCGCTGGAAACACCATATATTTT
TRBJ2-6	few	-	TRBV18	CASSPSQAPGANVLTF	TGTGCCAGCTCACCATCCCAAGCACCTGGGGCCAACGTCCTGACTTTC
TRBJ1-3	-	-	TRBV7-2	CASSLVAGSGNTIYF	TGTGCCAGCAGCTTAGTTGCAGGGAGCGGAAACACCATATATTTT
TRBJ2-1	many	TRBD2	TRBV11-2	CASSLPAGSYNEQFF	TGTGCCAGCAGCTTACCAGCGGGGTCCTACAATGAGCAGTTCTTC
TRBJ2-5	many	-	TRBV6-5	CASSYSKGRGFGTQYF	TGTGCCAGCAGTTACTCGAAGGGACGGGGGTTCGGGACCCAGTACTTC
TRBJ2-5	-	-	TRBV6-5	CASSYKDWQETQYF	TGTGCCAGCAGTTACAAGGACTGGCAAGAGACCCAGTACTTC
TRBJ1-5	many	TRBD1	TRBV20-1	CSARALDRGSQPQHF	TGCAGTGCTAGAGCCTTGGACAGGGGGAGTCAGCCCCAGCATTTT
TRBJ2-1	many	TRBD2	TRBV9	CASNRLAGPNEQFF	TGTGCCAGCAACCGACTAGCGGGACCGAATGAGCAGTTCTTC
TRBJ2-7	-	-	TRBV27	CASSRYYGEPYEQYF	TGTGCCAGCAGTAGATATTACGGGGAACCCTACGAGCAGTACTTC
TRBJ2-1	-	TRBD1	TRBV6-1	CASSTGTGGFEQFF	TGTGCCAGCAGTACCGGGACAGGGGGCTTTGAGCAGTTCTTC
TRBJ2-5	-	-	TRBV7-7	CASSLRQGEAETQYF	TGTGCTAGCAGCTTACGGCAGGGGGAGGCGGAGACCCAGTACTTC
TRBJ1-5	few	-	TRBV20-1	CSAYGALNQPQHF	TGCAGCGCGTACGGAGCACTCAATCAGCCCCAGCATTTT
TRBJ2-6	many	-	TRBV28	CASSLYPTGSGANVLTF	TGTGCCAGCAGTCTATATCCGACGGGCTCTGGGGCCAACGTCCTGACTTTC
TRBJ1-2	-	-	TRBV27	CASREAGIYYGYTF	TGTGCCAGCAGAGAAGCAGGGATTTACTATGGCTACACCTTC
TRBJ1-1	few	-	TRBV12-3/TRBV12-4	CASSLAGATLRWTEAFF	TGTGCCAGCAGTTTAGCCGGGGCAACACTTAGATGGACTGAAGCTTTCTTT
TRBJ2-5	-	-	TRBV5-5	CASSLGPSVQETQYF	TGTGCCAGCAGCTTAGGTCCCAGCGTCCAAGAGACCCAGTACTTC
TRBJ1-1	many	-	TRBV7-9	CASSLSGGVDTEAFF	TGTGCCAGCAGCTTATCCGGGGGAGTCGACACTGAAGCTTTCTTT
TRBJ2-7	-	-	TRBV5-6	CASSWGDSTYEQYF	TGTGCCAGCAGCTGGGGGGACAGTACCTACGAGCAGTACTTC
TRBJ2-7	many	TRBD2	TRBV29-1	CSVVRGGAPSEQYF	TGCAGCGTTGTACGCGGGGGGGCACCTAGCGAGCAGTACTTC
TRBJ2-7	few	-	TRBV7-9	CASSSSSGHSSYEQYF	TGTGCCAGCAGCTCCAGCAGCGGACATAGCTCCTACGAGCAGTACTTC
TRBJ1-3	many	-	TRBV4-3	CASSQVSGNTIYF	TGCGCCAGCAGCCAAGTTTCCGGAAACACCATATATTTT
TRBJ2-2	-	-	TRBV18	CASLSGTPNTGELFF	TGTGCCAGCTTATCCGGGACACCTAACACCGGGGAGCTGTTTTTT
TRBJ2-3	many	-	TRBV20-1	CSAGGLLNTDTQYF	TGCAGTGCTGGGGGACTCCTGAACACAGATACGCAGTATTTT
TRBJ2-7	many	TRBD2	TRBV19	CASRTSASYEQYF	TGTGCCAGTCGGACTAGCGCCTCCTACGAGCAGTACTTC
TRBJ2-1	-	TRBD2	TRBV7-3	CASSLRPGLAGPNEQFF	TGTGCCAGCAGCTTACGTCCGGGACTAGCGGGACCTAATGAGCAGTTCTTC
TRBJ2-3	-	-	TRBV7-2	CASSPQSSADTQYF	TGTGCCAGCAGCCCTCAGAGTTCGGCAGATACGCAGTATTTT
TRBJ1-4	many	TRBD1	TRBV4-3	CASSYGTGRAEKLFF	TGCGCCAGCAGCTATGGGACAGGGAGGGCGGAAAAACTGTTTTTT
TRBJ2-1	-	-	TRBV15	CATSIRGSSYNEQFF	TGTGCCACCAGCATACGGGGGAGCTCCTACAATGAGCAGTTCTTC
TRBJ1-1	few	-	TRBV15	CATSRGGARNTEAFF	TGTGCCACCAGCAGAGGAGGGGCGAGGAACACTGAAGCTTTCTTT
TRBJ2-3	-	TRBD2	TRBV7-3	CASSPLAGGGSTDTQYF	TGTGCCAGCAGCCCACTAGCGGGAGGTGGGAGCACAGATACGCAGTATTTT
TRBJ2-1	many	TRBD1	TRBV29-1	CSVDGQGVDEQFF	TGCAGCGTTGACGGACAGGGGGTCGATGAGCAGTTCTTC
TRBJ2-7	-	TRBD2	TRBV7-2	CASSSGLDYEQYF	TGTGCCAGCAGCTCGGGACTAGACTACGAGCAGTACTTC
TRBJ2-1	many	-	TRBV20-1	CSARSLGSTYNEQFF	TGCAGTGCCAGAAGTTTAGGGAGTACCTACAATGAGCAGTTCTTC
TRBJ2-7	many	-	TRBV7-9	CASSLMGLGDYEQYF	TGTGCCAGCAGCTTAATGGGTTTAGGGGACTACGAGCAGTACTTC
TRBJ2-3	-	TRBD2	TRBV7-9	CASSSLAGAFTDTQYF	TGTGCCAGCAGCTCACTAGCGGGGGCCTTCACAGATACGCAGTATTTT
TRBJ1-6	many	-	TRBV15	CATSGENSPLHF	TGTGCCACCAGCGGAGAAAATTCACCCCTCCACTTT
TRBJ2-2	-	-	TRBV12-3/TRBV12-4	CASSLRGSGELFF	TGTGCCAGCAGTTTGAGGGGTAGCGGGGAGCTGTTTTTT
TRBJ2-5	few	-	TRBV27	CASSLFSTETQYF	TGTGCCAGCAGTTTGTTCTCAACGGAGACCCAGTACTTC
TRBJ2-4	-	TRBD1	TRBV20-1	CSAAGTEQNIQYF	TGCAGTGCTGCCGGGACAGAACAAAACATTCAGTACTTC
TRBJ1-4	-	-	TRBV20-1	CSASPGTTTNEKLFF	TGCAGTGCTAGCCCCGGGACAACAACTAATGAAAAACTGTTTTTT
TRBJ1-2	-	TRBD1	TRBV20-1	CSAIQGLYGYTF	TGCAGTGCTATACAGGGGCTCTATGGCTACACCTTC